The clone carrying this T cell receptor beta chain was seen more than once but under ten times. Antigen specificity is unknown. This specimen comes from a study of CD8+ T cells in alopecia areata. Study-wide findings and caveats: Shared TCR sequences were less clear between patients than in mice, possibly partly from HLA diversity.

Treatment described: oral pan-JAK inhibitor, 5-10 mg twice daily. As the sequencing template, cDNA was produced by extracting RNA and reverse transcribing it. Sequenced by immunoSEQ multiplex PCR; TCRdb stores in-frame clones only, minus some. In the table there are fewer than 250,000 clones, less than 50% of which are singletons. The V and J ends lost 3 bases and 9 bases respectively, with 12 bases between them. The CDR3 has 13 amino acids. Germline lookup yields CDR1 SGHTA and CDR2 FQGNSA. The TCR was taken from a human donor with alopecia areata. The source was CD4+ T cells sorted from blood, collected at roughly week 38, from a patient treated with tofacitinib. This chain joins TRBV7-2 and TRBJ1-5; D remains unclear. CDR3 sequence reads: CASSLDPRAPQHF. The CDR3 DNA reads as TGTGCCAGCAGCTTGGATCCCCGGGCGCCCCAGCATTTT.